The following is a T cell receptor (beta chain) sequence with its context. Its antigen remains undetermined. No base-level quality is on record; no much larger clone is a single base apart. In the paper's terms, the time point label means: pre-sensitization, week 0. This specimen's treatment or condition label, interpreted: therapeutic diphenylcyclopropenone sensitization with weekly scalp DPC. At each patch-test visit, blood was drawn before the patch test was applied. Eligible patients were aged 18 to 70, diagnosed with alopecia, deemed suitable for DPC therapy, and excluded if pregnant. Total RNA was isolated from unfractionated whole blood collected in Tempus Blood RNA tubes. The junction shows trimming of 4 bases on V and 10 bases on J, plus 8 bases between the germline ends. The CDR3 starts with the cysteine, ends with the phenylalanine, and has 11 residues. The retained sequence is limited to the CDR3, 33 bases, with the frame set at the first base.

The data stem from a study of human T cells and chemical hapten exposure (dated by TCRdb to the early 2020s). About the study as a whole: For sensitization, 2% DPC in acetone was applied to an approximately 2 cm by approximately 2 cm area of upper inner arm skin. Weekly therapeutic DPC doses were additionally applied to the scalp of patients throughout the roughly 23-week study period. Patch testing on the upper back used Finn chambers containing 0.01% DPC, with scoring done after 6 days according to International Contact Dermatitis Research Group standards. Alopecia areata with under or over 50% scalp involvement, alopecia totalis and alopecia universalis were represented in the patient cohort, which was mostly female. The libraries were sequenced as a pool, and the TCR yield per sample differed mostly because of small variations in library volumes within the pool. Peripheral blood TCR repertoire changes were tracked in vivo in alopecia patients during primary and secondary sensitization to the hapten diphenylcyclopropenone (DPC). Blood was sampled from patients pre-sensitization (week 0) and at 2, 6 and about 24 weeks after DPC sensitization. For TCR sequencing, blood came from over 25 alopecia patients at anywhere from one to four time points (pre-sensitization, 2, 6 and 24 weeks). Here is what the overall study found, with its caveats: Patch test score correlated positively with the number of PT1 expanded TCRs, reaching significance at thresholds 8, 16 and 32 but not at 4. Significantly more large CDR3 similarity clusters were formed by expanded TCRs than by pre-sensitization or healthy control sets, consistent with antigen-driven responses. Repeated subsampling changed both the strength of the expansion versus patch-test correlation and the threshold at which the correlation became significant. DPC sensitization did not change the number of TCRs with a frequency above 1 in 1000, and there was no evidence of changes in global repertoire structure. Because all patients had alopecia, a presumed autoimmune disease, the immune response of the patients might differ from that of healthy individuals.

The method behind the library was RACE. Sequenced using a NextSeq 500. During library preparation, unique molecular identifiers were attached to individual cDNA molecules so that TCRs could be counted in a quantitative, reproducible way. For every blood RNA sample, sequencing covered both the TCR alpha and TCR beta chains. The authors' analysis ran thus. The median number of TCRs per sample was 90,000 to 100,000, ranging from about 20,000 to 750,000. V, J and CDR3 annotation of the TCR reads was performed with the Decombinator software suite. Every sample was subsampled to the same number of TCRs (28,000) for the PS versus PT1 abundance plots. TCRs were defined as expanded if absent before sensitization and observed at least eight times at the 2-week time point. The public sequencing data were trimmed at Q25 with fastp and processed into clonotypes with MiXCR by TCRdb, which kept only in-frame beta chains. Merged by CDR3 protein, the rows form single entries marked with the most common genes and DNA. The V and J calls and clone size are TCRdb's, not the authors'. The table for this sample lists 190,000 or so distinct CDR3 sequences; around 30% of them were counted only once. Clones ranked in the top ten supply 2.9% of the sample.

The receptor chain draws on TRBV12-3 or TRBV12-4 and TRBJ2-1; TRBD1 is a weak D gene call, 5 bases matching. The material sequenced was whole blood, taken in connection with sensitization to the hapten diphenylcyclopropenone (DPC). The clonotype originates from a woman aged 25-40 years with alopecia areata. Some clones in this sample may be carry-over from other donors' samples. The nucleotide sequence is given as TGTGCCAGCAGTTCCAGGGTCGAGCAGTTCTTC. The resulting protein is CASSSRVEQFF.